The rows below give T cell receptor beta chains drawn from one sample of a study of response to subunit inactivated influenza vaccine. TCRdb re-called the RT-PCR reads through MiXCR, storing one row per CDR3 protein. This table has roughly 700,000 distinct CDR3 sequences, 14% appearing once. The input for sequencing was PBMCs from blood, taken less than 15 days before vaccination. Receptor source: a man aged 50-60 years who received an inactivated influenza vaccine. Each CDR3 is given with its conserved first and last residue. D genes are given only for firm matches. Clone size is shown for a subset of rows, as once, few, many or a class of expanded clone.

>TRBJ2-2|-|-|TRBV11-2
TGTGCCAGCAGCTTAGGGTTTTCCGGGGAGCTGTTTTTT
CASSLGFSGELFF
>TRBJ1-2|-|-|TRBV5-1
TGCGCCAGCAGCTTGGGTGCGGGGGGCGCATGGTATGGCTACACCTTC
CASSLGAGGAWYGYTF
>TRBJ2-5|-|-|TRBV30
TGTGCCTGGCACAGGCGGGGTCCCGAGACCCAGTACTTC
CAWHRRGPETQYF
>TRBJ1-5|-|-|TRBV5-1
TGCGCCAGCAGCTTGTCCCCAGGCATGGGGAATCAGCCCCAGCATTTT
CASSLSPGMGNQPQHF
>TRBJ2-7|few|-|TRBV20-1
TGCAGTGCTAGAGATCTAGACAGCGCCGGGGCCTACGAGCAGTACTTC
CSARDLDSAGAYEQYF
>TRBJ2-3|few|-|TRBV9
TGTGCCAGCAGCGCGGCACAGGGTACAGATACGCAGTATTTT
CASSAAQGTDTQYF
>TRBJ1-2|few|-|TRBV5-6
TGTGCCAGCACCATGACGAGGGACTATGGCTACACCTTC
CASTMTRDYGYTF
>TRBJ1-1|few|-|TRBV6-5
TGTGCCAGCAGTTATCTAGGACCCAACACTGAAGCTTTCTTT
CASSYLGPNTEAFF
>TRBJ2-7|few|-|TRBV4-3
TGCGCCAGCAGCCAAGATTTGCAGGGCCTCTCCTACGAGCAGTACTTC
CASSQDLQGLSYEQYF
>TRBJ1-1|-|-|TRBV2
TGTGCCAGCAATGGGGGCATGAACACTGAAGCTTTCTTT
CASNGGMNTEAFF